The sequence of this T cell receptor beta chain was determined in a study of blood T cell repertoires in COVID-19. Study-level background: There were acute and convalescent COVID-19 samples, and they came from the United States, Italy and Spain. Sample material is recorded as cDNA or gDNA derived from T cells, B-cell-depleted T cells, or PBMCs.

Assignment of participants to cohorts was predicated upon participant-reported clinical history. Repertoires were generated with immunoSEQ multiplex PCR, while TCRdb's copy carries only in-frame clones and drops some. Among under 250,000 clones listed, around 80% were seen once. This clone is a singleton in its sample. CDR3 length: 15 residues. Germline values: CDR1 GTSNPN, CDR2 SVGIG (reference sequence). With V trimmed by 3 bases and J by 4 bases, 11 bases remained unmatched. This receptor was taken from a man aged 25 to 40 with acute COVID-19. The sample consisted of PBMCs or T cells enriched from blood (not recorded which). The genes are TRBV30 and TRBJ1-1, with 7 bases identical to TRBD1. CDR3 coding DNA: TGTGCCTGGAGAGCCCGAGGGGGCCCCAGCACTGAAGCTTTCTTT. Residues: CAWRARGGPSTEAFF. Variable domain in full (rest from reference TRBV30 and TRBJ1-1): SQTIHQWPATLVQPVGSPLSLECTVEGTSNPNLYWYRQAAGRGLQLLFYSVGIGQISSEVPQNLSASRPQDRQFILSSKKLLLSDSGFYLCAWRARGGPSTEAFFGQGTRLTVV.